Below are 17 T cell receptor beta chains sequenced from a single sample in a study of blood T cell repertoires in COVID-19. This table comes from immunoSEQ multiplex PCR, and its TCRdb copy is limited to in-frame clones, with some not included. The repertoire holds a few hundred thousand clones, 82% seen once, with roughly 3.1% in the top ten. The sequenced sample was peripheral blood. All receptors come from a woman in her late teens or twenties with acute or convalescent COVID-19.

The chain is built from TRBV4-2 and TRBJ2-3, with 13 bases lining up with TRBD2. Trimming removed 2 bases from V and 6 bases from J; junction bases left unmatched: 5. This CDR3 spans 16 amino acids. The germline gives CDR1 LGHNA, CDR2 YNFKEQ. As DNA, the CDR3 is TGTGCCAGCAGCCAACGACTAGCGGGAGGCAGGGATACGCAGTATTTT. Residues: CASSQRLAGGRDTQYF.

This clone was found a few times. The sample contains more than one DNA sequence encoding this CDR3. The chain carries TRBV5-1 and TRBJ2-1; D not resolved. The CDR3 runs to 12 residues. Trimming cost V 0 bases and J 7 bases, with 5 bases left between them. Germline V gene data show CDR1 as SGHRS and CDR2 as YFSETQ. CDR3 DNA: TGCGCCAGCAGCTTGGGCGGAAATGAGCAGTTCTTC. Its translation: CASSLGGNEQFF.

The chain uses TRBV7-2 and TRBJ2-3, with 11 bases identical to TRBD1. Germline V lookup: CDR1 SGHTA, CDR2 FQGNSA. V trimming: 4 bases; J trimming: 9 bases; junction bases outside the gene matches: 9. The CDR3 covers 15 residues. In DNA, the CDR3 is TGTGCCAGCAGCTCCGGGACAGGGGGTGTGGGCACGCAGTATTTT. It translates to CASSSGTGGVGTQYF.

This chain connects TRBV10-3 to TRBJ2-7; 7 nucleotides line up with TRBD1. CDR3 size: 15 residues. The trim removed 6 bases at V and 2 bases at J, leaving 10 bases unmatched. Germline CDR1 reads ENHRY; CDR2 reads SYGVKD. Here the CDR3 DNA reads TGTGCCATCAGCCAATCCCCCGGACAGGCCTACGAGCAGTACTTC. This translates into CAISQSPGQAYEQYF.

The chain recombines TRBV2 with TRBJ1-5; TRBD1 matches 7 bases. Trimming removed 5 bases from V and 2 bases from J; junction bases left unmatched: 6. This CDR3 has 15 amino acids. The germline V gene has CDR1 SNHLY and CDR2 FYNNEI. CDR3 region: CASSSRGAGNQPQHF. DNA of the CDR3: TGTGCCAGCAGTTCCAGGGGGGCGGGCAATCAGCCCCAGCATTTT.

The chain joins TRBV5-1 to TRBJ1-2; tentative D call: TRBD1 (6 bases). Trimming stripped 1 base from V and 2 bases from J, with 12 bases between. The germline V gene encodes CDR1 SGHRS and CDR2 YFSETQ. This CDR3 has 15 residues. The CDR3 sequence is CASSLIGTGNYGYTF. CDR3 DNA: TGCGCCAGCAGCTTGATAGGTACAGGGAACTATGGCTACACCTTC.

This sequence joins TRBV28 and TRBJ1-6, with D tentatively TRBD1 (5 bases). CDR3 length: 15 amino acids. Per germline, CDR1 MDHEN and CDR2 SYDVKM. Trimming shortened V by 4 bases and J by 8 bases, and 15 bases separated the two germline ends. CDR3 amino acids: CASSSGRKLYSPLHF. Here the CDR3 DNA reads TGTGCCAGCAGTTCAGGGCGCAAGCTGTATTCACCCCTCCACTTT.

The chain carries TRBV6-2 or TRBV6-3 and TRBJ2-7; TRBD2 aligns across 8 bases. The junction had 2 bases not matched to a gene; V was cut back by 4 bases and J by 3 bases. This CDR3 is 13 amino acids long. From germline, CDR1 is MNHEY and CDR2 SVGEGT. The CDR3 spells CASSFGTSYEQYF. CDR3 DNA sequence: TGTGCCAGCAGTTTCGGGACTAGCTACGAGCAGTACTTC.

This clone was recorded many times. The chain combines TRBV6-4 with TRBJ2-3; TRBD2 agrees at 10 bases. The V segment lost 3 bases and the J segment 3 bases; nucleotides outside the gene matches: 3. CDR3 length: 15 residues. CDR1 and CDR2 from the germline V gene are MRHNA and SNTAGT. In nucleotides, the CDR3 is TGTGCCAGCAGTGAACTAGCGGGAAGTACAGATACGCAGTATTTT. This codes for CASSELAGSTDTQYF.

V gene TRBV15 combines with J gene TRBJ1-4, with 10 positions matching TRBD1. Per germline, CDR1 LNHNV and CDR2 YYDKDF (reference sequence). The CDR3 sequence is 16 residues long. After removal of 5 bases from V and 8 bases from J, the junction contained 11 bases not matched to a gene. This CDR3 is CATSPSETGGGEKLFF. CDR3 nucleotides: TGTGCCACCAGCCCTTCTGAGACAGGGGGCGGGGAAAAACTGTTTTTT.

This sequence joins TRBV6-5 and TRBJ1-3; D unresolved. Trimming took off 2 bases at V and 0 bases at J, with 8 bases between the two ends. There are 15 residues in the CDR3. The germline gives CDR1 MNHEY, CDR2 SVGAGI. In DNA form, the CDR3 reads TGTGCCAGCAGTTACAAAAAGAGCTCTGGAAACACCATATATTTT. It specifies CASSYKKSSGNTIYF.

This clone appeared once. The rearrangement links TRBV14 to TRBJ2-7; possibly TRBD1 for D (5 bases). V gave up 0 bases and J gave up 4 bases, with 7 bases separating them. The CDR3 is 13 amino acids. Germline loops: CDR1 SGHDN, CDR2 FVKESK. In DNA form, the CDR3 reads TGTGCCAGCAGCCAAGATCAGGGTTACGAGCAGTACTTC. It specifies CASSQDQGYEQYF.

V and J are TRBV12-5 and TRBJ2-3, with D perhaps TRBD1 (6 bases). Per germline, CDR1 LGHNT and CDR2 FRNRAP. This CDR3 has 15 residues. V lost 1 base and J 3 bases, leaving 11 bases between the germline ends. The CDR3 loop is CASGLGVGGTDTQYF. In DNA, the CDR3 is TGTGCTAGTGGTTTGGGGGTAGGGGGTACAGATACGCAGTATTTT.

This clone has a single count. The chain couples TRBV7-2 to TRBJ2-3; possibly TRBD2 for D (7 bases). Trimming took off 8 bases at V and 4 bases at J, with 13 bases between the two ends. Germline CDR1 and CDR2: SGHTA and FQGNSA. This CDR3 contains 13 residues. The DNA of the CDR3 is TGTGCCAGCTCCGGGGGGCAGGCAGATACGCAGTATTTT. Translating it yields CASSGGQADTQYF. Full variable domain (missing parts from reference TRBV7-2 and TRBJ2-3): GAGVSQSPSNKVTEKGKDVELRCDPISGHTALYWYRQSLGQGLEFLIYFQGNSAPDKSGLPSDRFSAERTGGSVSTLTIQRTQQEDSAVYLCASSGGQADTQYFGPGTRLTVL.

This clone occurred a few times. The genes are TRBV4-3 and TRBJ2-1, with no clear D. The CDR3 runs to 15 residues. The germline CDR1 and CDR2 sequences are LGHNA and YSLEER. V was shortened by 0 bases and J by 0 bases, with 6 bases between the two germline ends. In DNA form, the CDR3 reads TGCGCCAGCAGCCAAGAGGGCAGCTCCTACAATGAGCAGTTCTTC. Translated: CASSQEGSSYNEQFF.

On this clone itself: This sample includes further DNA sequences coding for the same CDR3. This sequence joins TRBV5-4 and TRBJ2-3, with 8 bases identical to TRBD2. CDR1 is SGHNT, CDR2 YYREEE, per germline (reference sequence). The CDR3 is made up of 15 amino acids. The V segment lost 0 bases and the J segment 3 bases; nucleotides outside the gene matches: 3. DNA for the CDR3: TGTGCCAGCAGCTTGGCGGGCGGGAGGACAGATACGCAGTATTTT. Protein product: CASSLAGGRTDTQYF.

The rearrangement uses TRBV7-9 and TRBJ2-5, with TRBD2 matching 8 bases. Unmatched junction bases numbered 13, after V lost 2 bases and J lost 2 bases. Germline V gives CDR1 SEHNR, CDR2 FQNEAQ (reference sequence). This CDR3 spans 18 amino acids. Here the CDR3 DNA reads TGTGCCAGCAGCTTAACTGGGTGGGGTAGCGGGAAGCAAGAGACCCAGTACTTC. Amino acids: CASSLTGWGSGKQETQYF.